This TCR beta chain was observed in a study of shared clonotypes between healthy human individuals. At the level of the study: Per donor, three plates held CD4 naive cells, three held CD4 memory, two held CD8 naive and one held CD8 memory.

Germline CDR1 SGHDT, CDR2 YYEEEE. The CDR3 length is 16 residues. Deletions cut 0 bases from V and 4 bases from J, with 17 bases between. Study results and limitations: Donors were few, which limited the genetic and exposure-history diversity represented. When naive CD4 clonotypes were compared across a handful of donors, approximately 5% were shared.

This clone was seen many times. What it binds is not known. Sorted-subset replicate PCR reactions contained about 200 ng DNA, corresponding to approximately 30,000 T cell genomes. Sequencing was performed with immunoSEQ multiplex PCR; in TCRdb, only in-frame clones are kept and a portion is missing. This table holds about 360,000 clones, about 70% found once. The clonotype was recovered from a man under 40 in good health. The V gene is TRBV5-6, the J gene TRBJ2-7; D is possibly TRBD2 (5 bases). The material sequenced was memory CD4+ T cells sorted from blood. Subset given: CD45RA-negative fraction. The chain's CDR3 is CASSLVHDTRDYEQYF. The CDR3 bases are TGTGCCAGCAGCTTGGTCCACGATACTAGAGATTACGAGCAGTACTTC. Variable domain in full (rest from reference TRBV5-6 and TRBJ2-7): DAGVTQSPTHLIKTRGQQVTLRCSPKSGHDTVSWYQQALGQGPQFIFQYYEEEERQRGNFPDRFSGHQFPNYSSELNVNALLLGDSALYLCASSLVHDTRDYEQYFGPGTRLTVT.